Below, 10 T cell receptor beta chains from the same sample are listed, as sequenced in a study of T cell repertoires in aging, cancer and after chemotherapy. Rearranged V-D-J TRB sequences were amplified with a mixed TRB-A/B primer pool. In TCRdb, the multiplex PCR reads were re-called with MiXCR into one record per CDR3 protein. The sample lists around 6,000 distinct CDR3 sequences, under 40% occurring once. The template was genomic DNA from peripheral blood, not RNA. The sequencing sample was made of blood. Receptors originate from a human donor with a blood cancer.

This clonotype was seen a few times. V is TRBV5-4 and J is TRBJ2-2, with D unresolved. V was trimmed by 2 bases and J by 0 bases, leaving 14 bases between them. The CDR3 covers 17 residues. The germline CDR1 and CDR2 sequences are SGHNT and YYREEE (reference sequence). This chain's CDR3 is CASSFNVRYANTGELFF. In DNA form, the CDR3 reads TGTGCCAGCAGCTTTAATGTACGTTACGCGAACACCGGGGAGCTGTTTTTT.

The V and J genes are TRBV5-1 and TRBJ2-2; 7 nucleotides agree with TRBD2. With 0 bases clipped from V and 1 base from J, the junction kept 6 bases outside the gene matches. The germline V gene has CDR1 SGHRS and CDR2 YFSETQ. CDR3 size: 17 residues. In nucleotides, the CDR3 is TGCGCCAGCAGCTTGGTTCTAACGGGAGGGAACACCGGGGAGCTGTTTTTT. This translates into CASSLVLTGGNTGELFF. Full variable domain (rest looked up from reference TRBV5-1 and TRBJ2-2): KAGVTQTPRYLIKTRGQQVTLSCSPISGHRSVSWYQQTPGQGLQFLFEYFSETQRNKGNFPGRFSGRQFSNSRSEMNVSTLELGDSALYLCASSLVLTGGNTGELFFGEGSRLTVL.

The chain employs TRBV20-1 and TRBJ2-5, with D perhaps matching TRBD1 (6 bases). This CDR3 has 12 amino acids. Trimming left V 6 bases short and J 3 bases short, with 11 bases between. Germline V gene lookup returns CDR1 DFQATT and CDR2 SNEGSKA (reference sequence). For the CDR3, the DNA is TGCAGTGCCAGGACAGATAAAGAGACCCAGTACTTC. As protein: CSARTDKETQYF.

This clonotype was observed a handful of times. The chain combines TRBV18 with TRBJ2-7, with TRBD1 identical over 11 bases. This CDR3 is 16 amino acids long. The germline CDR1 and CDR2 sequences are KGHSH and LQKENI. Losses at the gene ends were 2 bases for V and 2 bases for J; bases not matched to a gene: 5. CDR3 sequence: CASSPTLDRGPYEQYF. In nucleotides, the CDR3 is TGTGCCAGCTCACCAACCTTGGACAGGGGGCCCTACGAGCAGTACTTC. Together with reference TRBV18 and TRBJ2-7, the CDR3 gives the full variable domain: NAGVMQNPRHLVRRRGQEARLRCSPMKGHSHVYWYRQLPEEGLKFMVYLQKENIIDESGMPKERFSAEFPKEGPSILRIQQVVRGDSAAYFCASSPTLDRGPYEQYFGPGTRLTVT.

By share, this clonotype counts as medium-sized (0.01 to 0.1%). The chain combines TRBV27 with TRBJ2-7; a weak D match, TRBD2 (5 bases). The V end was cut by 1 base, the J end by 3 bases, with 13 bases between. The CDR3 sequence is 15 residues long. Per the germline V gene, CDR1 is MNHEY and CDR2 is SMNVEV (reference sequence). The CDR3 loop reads CASSLFGGGLYEQYF. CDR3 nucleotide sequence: TGTGCCAGCAGTTTATTTGGCGGAGGCCTCTACGAGCAGTACTTC.

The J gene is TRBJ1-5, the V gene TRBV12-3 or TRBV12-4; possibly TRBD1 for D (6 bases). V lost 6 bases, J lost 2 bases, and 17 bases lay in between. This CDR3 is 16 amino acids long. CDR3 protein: CASRKGGGSGNQPQHF. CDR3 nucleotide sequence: TGTGCCAGCAGGAAGGGGGGGGGAAGTGGCAATCAGCCCCAGCATTTT.

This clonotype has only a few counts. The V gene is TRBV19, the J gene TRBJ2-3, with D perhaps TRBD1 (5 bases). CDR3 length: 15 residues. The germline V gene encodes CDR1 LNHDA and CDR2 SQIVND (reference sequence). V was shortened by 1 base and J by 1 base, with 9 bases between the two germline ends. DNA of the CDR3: TGTGCCAGTAGTATAGGGACACTTCGCACAGATACGCAGTATTTT. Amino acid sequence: CASSIGTLRTDTQYF.

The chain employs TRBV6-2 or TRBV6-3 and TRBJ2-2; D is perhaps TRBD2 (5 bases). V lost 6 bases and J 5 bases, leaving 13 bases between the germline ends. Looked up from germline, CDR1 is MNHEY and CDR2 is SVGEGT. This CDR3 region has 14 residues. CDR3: CASSLMRATGELFF. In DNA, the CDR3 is TGTGCCAGCAGCCTCATGAGGGCTACCGGGGAGCTGTTTTTT.

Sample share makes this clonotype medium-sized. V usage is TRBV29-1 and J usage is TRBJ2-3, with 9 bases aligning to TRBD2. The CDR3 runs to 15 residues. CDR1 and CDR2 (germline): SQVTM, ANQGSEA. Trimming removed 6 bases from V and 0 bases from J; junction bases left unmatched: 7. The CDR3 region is CSVNGLAPSTDTQYF. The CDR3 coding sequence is TGCAGCGTCAATGGACTAGCGCCGAGCACAGATACGCAGTATTTT.

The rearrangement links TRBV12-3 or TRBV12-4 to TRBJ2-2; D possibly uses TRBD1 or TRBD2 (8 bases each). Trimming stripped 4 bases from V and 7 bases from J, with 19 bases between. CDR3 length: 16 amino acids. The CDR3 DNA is TGTGCCAGCAGTTCCGGGACAGGTCGGGGGGGCGGGGAGCTGTTTTTT. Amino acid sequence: CASSSGTGRGGGELFF.